Shown below are 26 T cell receptor beta chains from a single sample sequenced in a study of cytomegalovirus exposure and HLA in healthy donors. The PCR made use of 60 Vbeta and 13 Jbeta primers. Measured with immunoSEQ multiplex PCR; TCRdb has only the in-frame clones, and not every one. The sample has around 130,000 clones; 80% are singletons. The sequencing sample was made of PBMCs. Source of these receptors: a man aged 40-50 years in good health and CMV-seronegative.

This chain uses TRBV6-5 with TRBJ1-6, with D tentatively TRBD1 (5 bases). Germline CDR1 is MNHEY and CDR2 is SVGAGI. The CDR3 totals 14 residues. V gave up 0 bases and J gave up 6 bases, with 6 bases separating them. The CDR3 nucleotides read TGTGCCAGCAGTTACTCGACAGCTAATTCACCCCTCCACTTT. Amino acid sequence: CASSYSTANSPLHF.

This clone was detected a few times. V and J are TRBV30 and TRBJ2-7, with 10 bases aligning to TRBD1. The V gene end was trimmed by 2 bases and the J gene end by 7 bases; junction bases not matched to a gene: 8. Germline loops: CDR1 GTSNPN, CDR2 SVGIG (reference sequence). CDR3 size: 14 residues. This CDR3 reads CAWSHGQGVGEQYF. The DNA for the CDR3 is TGTGCCTGGAGTCACGGACAGGGGGTTGGAGAGCAGTACTTC. Using reference TRBV30 and TRBJ2-7 for the parts outside the CDR3, the full variable domain is SQTIHQWPATLVQPVGSPLSLECTVEGTSNPNLYWYRQAAGRGLQLLFYSVGIGQISSEVPQNLSASRPQDRQFILSSKKLLLSDSGFYLCAWSHGQGVGEQYFGPGTRLTVT.

The V call is TRBV29-1, the J call TRBJ1-2, with D possibly TRBD1 on 5 matching bases. The CDR3 consists of 13 residues. V lost 4 bases and J 5 bases, leaving 14 bases between the germline ends. The germline CDR1 and CDR2 sequences are SQVTM and ANQGSEA. Here the CDR3 DNA reads TGCAGCGTTGTGGGGGGTGCGTTTTATGGCTACACCTTC. It specifies CSVVGGAFYGYTF.

This sequence joins TRBV18 and TRBJ2-7; no firm D call. V shed 6 bases and J shed 2 bases, with 5 bases lying between them. The germline V gene encodes CDR1 KGHSH and CDR2 LQKENI. This CDR3 has 11 residues. The CDR3 sequence: CASSPAYEQYF. The CDR3 DNA is TGTGCCAGCTCGCCGGCCTACGAGCAGTACTTC.

The CDR3 loop is CASSHIRLAGAGSTDTQYF. The CDR3 DNA reads TGTGCCAGCAGCCACATCCGGCTAGCGGGGGCCGGAAGCACAGATACGCAGTATTTT. This rearrangement joins TRBV4-2 to TRBJ2-3; 10 bases align to TRBD2. Germline V lookup: CDR1 LGHNA, CDR2 YNFKEQ. V gave up 3 bases and J gave up 0 bases; unmatched junction bases: 12. The CDR3 spans 19 residues.

V gene TRBV7-6 combines with J gene TRBJ2-7, with TRBD2 identical over 16 bases. CDR3 length: 17 amino acids. With 3 bases clipped from V and 7 bases from J, the junction kept 9 bases outside the gene matches. Germline V gene lookup returns CDR1 SGHVS and CDR2 FNYEAQ. The CDR3 loop is CASSFSGTSGGAREQYF. In DNA, the CDR3 is TGTGCCAGCAGCTTCTCCGGGACTAGCGGGGGGGCGAGGGAGCAGTACTTC.

This clone was seen only once. The V and J genes are TRBV18 and TRBJ2-7; the D gene is possibly TRBD2 (6 bases). This CDR3 has 13 residues. Germline V lookup: CDR1 KGHSH, CDR2 LQKENI. V was clipped by 0 bases and J by 3 bases, with 6 bases between them. CDR3 DNA: TGTGCCAGCTCACCACCCGGGAGCTACGAGCAGTACTTC. It specifies CASSPPGSYEQYF.

This chain uses TRBV5-1 with TRBJ1-1; no firm D call. CDR1 and CDR2 from the germline V gene are SGHRS and YFSETQ. This CDR3 spans 14 amino acids. V gave up 0 bases and J gave up 6 bases, with 12 bases separating them. CDR3 in amino acids: CASSLGAVWSEAFF. The CDR3 DNA reads as TGCGCCAGCAGCTTGGGGGCAGTTTGGTCTGAAGCTTTCTTT.

The genes are TRBV5-1 and TRBJ2-5; maybe TRBD1 (6 bases). Germline CDR1 is SGHRS and CDR2 is YFSETQ. The CDR3 runs to 14 residues. V lost 4 bases and J 5 bases, leaving 15 bases between the germline ends. The CDR3 coding sequence is TGCGCCAGCAGCCGGCAGGGGTGGGGGGAGACCCAGTACTTC. Encoded protein: CASSRQGWGETQYF. Full variable domain (missing parts from reference TRBV5-1 and TRBJ2-5): KAGVTQTPRYLIKTRGQQVTLSCSPISGHRSVSWYQQTPGQGLQFLFEYFSETQRNKGNFPGRFSGRQFSNSRSEMNVSTLELGDSALYLCASSRQGWGETQYFGPGTRLLVL.

The chain couples TRBV5-4 to TRBJ1-2; no clear D gene. Germline V gives CDR1 SGHNT, CDR2 YYREEE (reference sequence). V lost 4 bases and J lost 8, with 30 bases in between. CDR3 length equals 18 residues. The CDR3 DNA reads as TGTGCCAGCAGCAAAATGAGGTCGGCTATAAGGACTACTACCGGCTACACCTTC. Its translation is CASSKMRSAIRTTTGYTF.

This clone was found a few times. The chain links TRBV5-1 to TRBJ1-5; a possible D gene is TRBD1 (6 bases). The CDR3 spans 14 residues. CDR1 SGHRS and CDR2 YFSETQ come from the germline V gene. The ends were cut back, 4 bases at V and 2 bases at J, with 10 bases in the middle. The CDR3 nucleotides are TGCGCCAGCAGCCCCAGGGGTGGCAATCAGCCCCAGCATTTT. Protein product: CASSPRGGNQPQHF.

This clone came up once. V is TRBV30 and J is TRBJ2-7, with TRBD1 matching over 8 bases. The J segment lost 3 bases and the V segment lost 6 bases, leaving 1 base of the junction unmatched. The CDR3 contains 11 residues. CDR1 is GTSNPN, CDR2 SVGIG, per germline (reference sequence). The CDR3 DNA reads TGTGCCTGTACAGGGGGCTACGAGCAGTACTTC. It codes for CACTGGYEQYF.

This clone was counted a single time. The chain carries TRBV7-9 and TRBJ2-3; D may be TRBD1 (5 bases). The CDR3 covers 16 residues. From germline, CDR1 is SEHNR and CDR2 FQNEAQ (reference sequence). V was trimmed by 10 bases and J by 2 bases, leaving 22 bases between them. The CDR3 DNA is TGTGCCACCAGGACAACGACAGAGATTTACACAGATACGCAGTATTTT. Protein product: CATRTTTEIYTDTQYF.

The chain is built from TRBV2 and TRBJ2-5, with D possibly TRBD1 on 6 matching bases. The ends were cut back, 5 bases at V and 2 bases at J, with 15 bases in the middle. Germline lookup yields CDR1 SNHLY and CDR2 FYNNEI. The CDR3 loop spans 15 amino acids. CDR3 protein: CASSQGLDRQETQYF. CDR3 coding DNA: TGTGCCAGCAGTCAAGGATTGGACAGACAAGAGACCCAGTACTTC.

The chain employs TRBV10-3 and TRBJ2-7; D possibly corresponds to TRBD2 (5 bases). CDR1 is ENHRY and CDR2 is SYGVKD in the germline V gene. The CDR3 length is 15 residues. The V end lost 2 bases, the J end lost 6 bases, and 17 bases lay between the germline ends. CDR3 loop: CAISEGGRGGTEQYF. The CDR3 nucleotides are TGTGCCATCAGTGAGGGAGGTCGGGGTGGCACCGAGCAGTACTTC.

The CDR3 protein is CASRPGWAANTGELFF. The CDR3 DNA follows: TGTGCCAGCAGACCCGGATGGGCTGCGAACACCGGGGAGCTGTTTTTT. This chain links TRBV27 with TRBJ2-2; no definite D call. Germline CDR1 reads MNHEY; CDR2 reads SMNVEV (reference sequence). V was clipped by 6 bases and J by 0 bases, with 14 bases between them. The CDR3 sequence is 16 residues long.

The rearrangement uses TRBV7-9 and TRBJ2-2; D is possibly TRBD1 (5 bases). The CDR3 sequence is 15 residues long. CDR1 is SEHNR and CDR2 is FQNEAQ in the germline V gene (reference sequence). V lost 5 bases, J lost 0 bases, and 10 bases lay in between. CDR3 nucleotide sequence: TGTGCCAGCAGCCAGTGGACAACGAACACCGGGGAGCTGTTTTTT. The encoded protein is CASSQWTTNTGELFF.

The gene calls are TRBV28 and TRBJ1-1, with a possible D match to TRBD1 (6 bases). V was cut by 6 bases and J by 11 bases, with 28 bases left in between. The CDR3 is 16 residues long. Per germline, CDR1 MDHEN and CDR2 SYDVKM. The CDR3 bases are TGTGCCAGCAGCCGGGGGGGACAAGGAGTCCGTATGCGGGCTTTCTTT. Translation: CASSRGGQGVRMRAFF.

The chain joins TRBV30 to TRBJ1-5, with TRBD1 as a possible D gene (5 bases). This CDR3 comprises 14 residues. Between the trimmed V and J ends, which lost 0 bases and 3 bases, there was a span of 9 bases. CDR1 and CDR2 (germline): GTSNPN, SVGIG (reference sequence). This CDR3 is CAWSVGTSNQPQHF. CDR3 nucleotide sequence: TGTGCCTGGAGTGTCGGGACTTCCAATCAGCCCCAGCATTTT.

The genes are TRBV6-4 and TRBJ2-1; 10 positions agree with TRBD1. This CDR3 is 15 amino acids long. CDR1 and CDR2 (germline): MRHNA, SNTAGT. V shed 3 bases and J 4 bases; nucleotides not matched to a gene: 3. The CDR3 sequence: CASSEMGQGYNEQFF. The CDR3 nucleotides are TGTGCCAGCAGTGAGATGGGACAGGGGTACAATGAGCAGTTCTTC.

V gene TRBV5-1 combines with J gene TRBJ1-1; 7 bases are shared with TRBD1. This CDR3 contains 13 residues. V was clipped by 2 bases and J by 3 bases; unmatched bases: 1. Germline V CDR1 and CDR2: SGHRS, YFSETQ. This CDR3 is CASSFQGDTEAFF. CDR3 nucleotides: TGCGCCAGCAGCTTCCAGGGGGACACTGAAGCTTTCTTT.

V and J are TRBV9 and TRBJ2-7; 11 bases map to TRBD1. The CDR3 contains 15 residues. J gave up 5 bases and V 3 bases, and 7 bases lay outside the gene matches. The germline V gene encodes CDR1 SGDLS and CDR2 YYNGEE. The DNA for the CDR3 is TGTGCCAGCAGCGAAGGGACAGGGGGAAGAGACGAGCAGTACTTC. It encodes CASSEGTGGRDEQYF.

The chain has TRBV6-1 and TRBJ2-1; D uncertain. The germline V gene has CDR1 MNHNS and CDR2 SASEGT. The CDR3 is 11 amino acids. The V and J ends lost 5 bases and 6 bases respectively, with 5 bases between them. The CDR3 DNA sequence: TGTGCCAGCAGTCGACTCAATGAGCAGTTCTTC. Translation gives CASSRLNEQFF.

The J gene is TRBJ2-5, the V gene TRBV18; 8 bases are a match to TRBD2. Germline V gene data show CDR1 as KGHSH and CDR2 as LQKENI. CDR3 size: 16 residues. The V segment lost 3 bases and the J segment 2 bases; nucleotides outside the gene matches: 8. The CDR3 spells CASSPFVLAEQETQYF. The CDR3 DNA follows: TGTGCCAGCTCACCCTTTGTACTAGCGGAGCAAGAGACCCAGTACTTC.

This chain uses TRBV18 with TRBJ2-1, with D possibly TRBD2 on 5 matching bases. V was pared by 6 bases and J by 5 bases, with 11 bases between. Germline CDR1 and CDR2: KGHSH and LQKENI. CDR3 length: 13 amino acids. The CDR3 is CASSRGRDNEQFF. The CDR3 DNA sequence: TGTGCCAGCTCGCGAGGGCGGGACAATGAGCAGTTCTTC.

The rearrangement links TRBV2 to TRBJ2-3, with TRBD1 matching over 7 bases. CDR3 size: 14 residues. Looked up from germline, CDR1 is SNHLY and CDR2 is FYNNEI. The V gene end was trimmed by 6 bases and the J gene end by 2 bases; junction bases not matched to a gene: 5. CDR3 nucleotide sequence: TGTGCCAGCAGCCCCGACAGGGACACAGATACGCAGTATTTT. Amino acid sequence: CASSPDRDTDTQYF.